This T cell receptor (beta chain) was obtained from a study of cytomegalovirus exposure and HLA in healthy donors (dated by TCRdb to the late 2010s). General notes on the study: According to an earlier analysis of around 600 of the donors, about 180 million T cells yielded 117 million unique TCR beta sequences and more than 250 Gb of sequence data. An early release that covered about 600 HLA-typed donors contained approximately 290 gigabases of sequencing data and some 87 million unique TCR sequences. The genetic ancestry cluster associated with self-reported Caucasian donors included over 65% of the approximately 410 genotyped donors. The study aimed to test whether signatures of past pathogen exposure could be identified by cataloging public T cell receptors. The study profiled the T cell repertoires of hundreds of subjects by immunosequencing and related them to cytomegalovirus serostatus. A separate validation cohort of roughly 120 different subjects was used in addition to the approximately 700-subject first cohort. To predict cytomegalovirus infection status, the study brought together high-throughput TCR immunosequencing, statistical association of individual TCRs with disease status, and machine learning. To study patterns of TCR occurrence, a later analysis re-analyzed previously published TCR beta repertoires from hundreds of donors and added high-resolution HLA genotyping. Rather than drawing on any new phenotypic data, the later analysis identified candidate immune exposures from TCR beta sequences and the way those sequences occurred across donors. In an earlier analysis of over 550 of the donors, high-throughput TCR beta sequencing was used to judge whether each TCR beta V gene segment behaved as functional or pseudogenic. Donor age, sex, ethnicity and CMV serostatus were compiled alongside the repertoire data. A later genetic analysis took genome-wide SNP genotypes for about 65% of the 666 donors and used that subset as a discovery cohort. Every discovery cohort repertoire had been produced on one sequencing platform. Class I and class II HLA loci were covered by the typing at four-digit resolution. Typing coverage differed by locus: A, B, C, DRB1 and DQB1 were typed in roughly 620-630 donors, DQA1 in about 500, DPA1 in 600 to 610, and DPB1 in about 450. Four to six DR-DQ haplotypes were handled as single units for association and clustering, since linkage in the cohort was strong. Among around 400 genotyped donors of the cohort, an average of around 250,000 unique TCR beta nucleotide sequences was sequenced per donor, of which about 18% were non-productive.

Libraries came from the immunoSEQ multiplex PCR assay. The multiplex PCR relied on a mix of 60 forward primers for TCR Vbeta segments and 13 reverse primers for TCR Jbeta segments. Amplification of the CDR3 region of rearranged TCR beta genes was performed with a multiplex PCR assay on genomic DNA. On the Illumina HiSeq System, the amplified TCR beta libraries were sequenced as 87-base-pair reads. From the authors' description of their analysis: A later analysis counted tens of millions of unique TCR beta chains across the 700 or so repertoires, and some 11 million of these chains were shared by at least two donors. Raw reads were error-corrected and collapsed into unique sequences with a nearest-neighbor algorithm that merged closely related sequences to remove PCR and sequencing errors. CDR3 sequences were aligned to IMGT reference sequences to assign V, D and J gene segments. Each retained sequence needed at least a six-nucleotide match to both a V gene segment and a J gene segment. A rearrangement was called productive if the CDR3 had no stop codons and remained in frame with V and J, and every other rearrangement was called non-productive. Following IMGT convention, CDR3 was defined as the stretch from the second conserved V-encoded cysteine up to the conserved J-encoded phenylalanine. Sequences without an unambiguous match to a single V gene segment were excluded from the earlier analysis of about 600 of the donors. An earlier analysis of 500 to 700 of the donors classified V segments as functional when productive rearrangements were above 56.7% and as segregating when the standard deviation between donors was above 5%. A statistical classification framework was built for diagnosing cytomegalovirus status from the catalog of TCR beta chain sequences. A later analysis assigned V and J genes by comparing TCR nucleotide sequences with IMGT/GENE-DB human TR gene sequences. A later analysis assigned CDR3 sequences and most-parsimonious VDJ recombination scenarios with the TCRdist pipeline. In a later analysis, each TCR beta chain was defined by its CDR3 amino acid sequence together with its V-gene family, and reads without a unique V-gene family were excluded. In a later analysis, approximately 590 highly shared, low-generation-probability nucleotide sequences were removed to address suspected cross-contamination and a sequencing artifact. For each public chain, a later analysis derived a clonal expansion index from normalized ranks of inferred template counts within each repertoire. A later analysis computed generation probabilities with a VDJ recombination model fitted to out-of-frame rearrangements, and checked the results against IGoR. Hypergeometric tests were used in a later analysis to score TCR-TCR, TCR-HLA and TCR-CMV co-occurrence, with a repertoire-size bias correction applied to the TCR pairs. To estimate false discovery rates, a later analysis permuted the HLA or CMV assignments 20 times. In a later analysis, co-occurring TCRs were grouped using DBSCAN, with TCRdist sequence similarity added in when clustering inside HLA-allele-positive subsets. Co-occurrence clustering excluded repertoires with fewer than 30,000 or more than 120,000 public chains, plus five with anomalous nucleotide sharing. Held by TCRdb, this immuneACCESS table contains in-frame sequences only and omits some clones. Under half of the omission traces to an unresolved V gene where checked; the cause of the rest is unknown. D and trimming come from the DNA, and the V and J calls and clone size come from that table. The sample has fewer than 100,000 clones on record. The top ten hold 0.58% of the sample.

Taken from the germline V gene (reference sequence), the CDR1 and CDR2 loops are SGHAT and FQDESV. The CDR3 covers 16 residues, taking in both the cysteine and the phenylalanine. The sequence is cut down to CDR3 DNA, 48 bases in frame from base 1. Clipping removes 5 bases from V and 1 base from J, with 9 as the unmatched junction base count. The cohort consisted of some 730 healthy bone marrow donors. At the time of sampling, every cohort member was nominally healthy, though immune exposures that went unrecorded were likely present. The donor tested CMV seronegative and was one of the 352 seronegative cohort members. A peripheral blood sample was collected from each donor, and TCR beta sequencing was performed on peripheral blood mononuclear cells. Genomic DNA was extracted from the blood cell samples with the Qiagen DNeasy Blood Extraction Kit. As regards this clone: Its target antigen remains unknown.

Here is what the overall study found, with its caveats: Across donors, most TCR sequences were observed very rarely, whereas some public TCRs were present in many individuals. In both the original and validation cohorts, the classifier was reported to diagnose cytomegalovirus status with high specificity and sensitivity. In vitro tests confirmed that three of the cytomegalovirus-associated TCR beta chains recognize cytomegalovirus antigens. Assigning TCR associations to individual alleles was difficult when HLA alleles, especially DR and DQ, strongly co-occurred. The presence/absence analyses assumed that sequencing depth was roughly uniform across donors, and that assumption may not be true. A further reported finding was that TCR beta sequences accurately predicted the HLA-A and HLA-B alleles for most subjects in the first cohort. Because HLA typing was missing for some donors at each locus, association tests included only the typed subset. Several of the top co-occurrence clusters appeared to be linked to parvovirus B19, influenza, CMV and Epstein-Barr virus, according to a later analysis. The authors suggested that the approach could potentially be generalized to other disease states and immunological phenotypes. In a later genetic analysis, fewer N-insertions in productive TCRs were reported among donors in an Asian-associated ancestry cluster than the approximately 710-donor mean. Linkage disequilibrium might explain the correlated functional status among segregating V segments, but an unknown experimental factor could not be ruled out. In a later analysis, HLA-associated TCR beta chains were found to be more clonally expanded and to have lower generation probabilities than equally common non-associated chains. This cohort had only TCR beta chains sequenced, and the lack of alpha or paired-chain data limited which features could be detected. In a later analysis, 16,951 TCR beta sequences were associated with specific HLA alleles at a false discovery rate of 0.05. Some IMGT-functional V segments, including TRBV6-2 and TRBV6-3, could not be told apart with the 87-base-pair reads, so those segments were excluded. A later genetic analysis associated a missense DCLRE1C variant with V-gene and J-gene trimming of TCR beta chains, and an independent cohort replicated the association. A group of highly shared sequence variants was considered likely to be a technical artifact of the sequencing pipeline. According to a later analysis, TCR association rates differed among HLA loci, with DRB1 alleles showing the most associated TCRs and HLA-C alleles showing the fewest. In the study, roughly 160 TCR beta chains were listed as associated with cytomegalovirus. For the cohort, immune exposure information was limited to CMV serostatus. An earlier analysis of around 500 of the donors showed that most TCR beta V segments appeared in productive rearrangements either about 87% or about 30% of the time, which broadly matched IMGT annotations. The earlier analysis of some 540 of the donors excluded seventeen rarely observed V segments, including chromosome 9 orphons, because counts were too low. Most CMV-associated TCR beta chains appeared to be HLA-restricted in a later analysis, and the HLA associations seemed to be driven largely by CMV exposure.

The sequence was obtained from a man between 45 and 60 years old in good health and CMV-seronegative. Source material: PBMCs. The chain couples TRBV11-1 to TRBJ2-7; TRBD1 fits 9 bases in the junction. The DNA sequence reads TGTGCCAGCAGCGCCGGACAGGGGAAAGGGTCCTACGAGCAGTACTTC. Translated, it gives CASSAGQGKGSYEQYF. The variable domain in full, with residues beyond the CDR3 obtained from the reference TRBV11-1 and TRBJ2-7 genes, is EAEVAQSPRYKITEKSQAVAFWCDPISGHATLYWYRQILGQGPELLVQFQDESVVDDSQLPKDRFSAERLKGVDSTLKIQPAELGDSAMYLCASSAGQGKGSYEQYFGPGTRLTVT.